This TCR beta chain was documented in a study of shared clonotypes between healthy human individuals. Assay used: immunoSEQ multiplex PCR; TCRdb lists only in-frame clones, some missing. This sample has 2,500,000 or so clones; 93% occur once, and the top ten carry 0.36%. Trimming removed 6 bases from V and 7 bases from J, with 3 bases in between. CDR3 length: 8 residues. Germline CDR1 and CDR2: SQVTM and ANQGSEA. As to this clone: The same CDR3 arises from other DNA sequences in this sample as well.

The healthy adult donors were HIV-negative and reported no recent acute infections or vaccinations. The sample was naive CD4+ T cells from PBMCs. This sample's subset: CD45RA+ positively selected. The source of this sequence is a man in his late teens or twenties in good health. Some clones in this sample may be carry-over from other donors' samples. The rearrangement links TRBV29-1 to TRBJ1-2; D is unresolved. CDR3 sequence (DNA): TGCAGCGTAGGTGGCTACACCTTC. Encoded protein: CSVGGYTF.